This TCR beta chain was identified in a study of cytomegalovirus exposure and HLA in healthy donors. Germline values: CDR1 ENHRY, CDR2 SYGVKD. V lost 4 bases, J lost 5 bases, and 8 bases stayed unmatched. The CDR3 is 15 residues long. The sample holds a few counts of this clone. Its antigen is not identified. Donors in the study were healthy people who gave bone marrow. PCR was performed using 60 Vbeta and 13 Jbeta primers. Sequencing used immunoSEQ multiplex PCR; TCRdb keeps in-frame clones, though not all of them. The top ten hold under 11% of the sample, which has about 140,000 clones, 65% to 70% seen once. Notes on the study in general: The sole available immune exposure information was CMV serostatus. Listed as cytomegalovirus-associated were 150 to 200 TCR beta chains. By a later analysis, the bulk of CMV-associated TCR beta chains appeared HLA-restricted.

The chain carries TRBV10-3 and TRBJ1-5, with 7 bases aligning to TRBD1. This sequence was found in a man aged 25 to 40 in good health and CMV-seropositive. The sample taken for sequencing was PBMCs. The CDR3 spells CAISGGRGRDQPQHF. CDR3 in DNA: TGTGCCATCAGTGGGGGTAGGGGGCGGGATCAGCCCCAGCATTTT.